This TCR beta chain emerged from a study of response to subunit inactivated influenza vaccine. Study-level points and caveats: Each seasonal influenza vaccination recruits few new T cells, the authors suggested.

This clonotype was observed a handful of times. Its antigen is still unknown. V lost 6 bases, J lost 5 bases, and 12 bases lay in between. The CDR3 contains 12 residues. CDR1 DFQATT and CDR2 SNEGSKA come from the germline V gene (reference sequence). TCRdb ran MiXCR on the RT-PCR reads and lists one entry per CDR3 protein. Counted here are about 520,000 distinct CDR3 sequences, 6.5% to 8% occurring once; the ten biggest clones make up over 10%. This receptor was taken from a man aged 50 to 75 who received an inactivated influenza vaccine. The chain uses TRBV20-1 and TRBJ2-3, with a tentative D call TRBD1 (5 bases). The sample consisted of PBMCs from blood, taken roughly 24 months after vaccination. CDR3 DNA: TGCAGTGCAGGGGTTTTACGAGATACGCAGTATTTT. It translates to CSAGVLRDTQYF.